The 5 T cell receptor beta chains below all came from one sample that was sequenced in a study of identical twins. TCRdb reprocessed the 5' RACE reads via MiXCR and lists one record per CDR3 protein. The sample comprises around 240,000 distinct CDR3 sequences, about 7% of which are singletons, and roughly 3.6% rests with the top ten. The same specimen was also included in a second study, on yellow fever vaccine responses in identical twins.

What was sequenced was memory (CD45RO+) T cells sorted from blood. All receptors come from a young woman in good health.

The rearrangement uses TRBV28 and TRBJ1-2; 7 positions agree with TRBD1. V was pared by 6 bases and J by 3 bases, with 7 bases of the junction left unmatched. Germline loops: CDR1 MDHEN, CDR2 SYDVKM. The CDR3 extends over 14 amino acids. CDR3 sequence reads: CASREQGRDYGYTF. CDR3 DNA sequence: TGTGCCAGCAGGGAACAGGGGAGGGACTATGGCTACACCTTC.

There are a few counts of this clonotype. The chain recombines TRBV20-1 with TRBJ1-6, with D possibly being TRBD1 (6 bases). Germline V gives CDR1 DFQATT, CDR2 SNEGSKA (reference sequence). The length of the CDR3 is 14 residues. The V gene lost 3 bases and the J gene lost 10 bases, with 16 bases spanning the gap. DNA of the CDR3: TGCAGTGCTAGTAAGGCCAGGGGTGGATCACCCCTCCACTTT. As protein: CSASKARGGSPLHF.

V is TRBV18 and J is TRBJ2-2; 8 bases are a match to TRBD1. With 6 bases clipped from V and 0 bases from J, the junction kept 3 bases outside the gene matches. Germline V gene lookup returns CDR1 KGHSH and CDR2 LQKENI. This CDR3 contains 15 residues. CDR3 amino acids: CASSQGQANTGELFF. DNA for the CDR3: TGTGCCAGCTCCCAGGGACAGGCGAACACCGGGGAGCTGTTTTTT. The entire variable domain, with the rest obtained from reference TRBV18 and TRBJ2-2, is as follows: NAGVMQNPRHLVRRRGQEARLRCSPMKGHSHVYWYRQLPEEGLKFMVYLQKENIIDESGMPKERFSAEFPKEGPSILRIQQVVRGDSAAYFCASSQGQANTGELFFGEGSRLTVL.

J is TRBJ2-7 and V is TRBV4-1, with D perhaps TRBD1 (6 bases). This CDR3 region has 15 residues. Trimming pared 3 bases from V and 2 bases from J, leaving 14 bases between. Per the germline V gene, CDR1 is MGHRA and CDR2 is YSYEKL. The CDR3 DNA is TGCGCCAGCAGCCACGAACAGACAGGAACCTACGAGCAGTACTTC. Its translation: CASSHEQTGTYEQYF.

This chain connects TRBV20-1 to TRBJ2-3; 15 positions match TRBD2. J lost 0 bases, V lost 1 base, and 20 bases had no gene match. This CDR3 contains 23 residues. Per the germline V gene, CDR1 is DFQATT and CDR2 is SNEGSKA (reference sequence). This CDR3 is CSARAILSGTSGRTVFSTDTQYF. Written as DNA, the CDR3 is TGCAGTGCTAGAGCTATTCTATCCGGGACTAGCGGGAGGACGGTTTTTAGCACAGATACGCAGTATTTT.